This TCR beta chain was observed in a study of shared clonotypes between healthy human individuals. The overall study: Plates per donor: three CD4 naive, three CD4 memory, two CD8 naive, one CD8 memory.

Naive CD8 cells, CD45RO-negative and positively selected for CCR7, excluded terminally differentiated effector memory CD45RA+ cells. Comment on this clone: Its antigen is unknown.

Per the germline V gene, CDR1 is MDHEN and CDR2 is SYDVKM. The CDR3 is 12 residues long. V lost 10 bases, J lost 3 bases, and 12 bases lay in between. As processed by the authors: ImmunoSEQ junction-only sequences lacked quality scores, so their filtering differed. Some clones are missing from TCRdb's copy, which holds only in-frame ones; the method was immunoSEQ multiplex PCR. For V, J and clone size, that table is used; D and trimming come from the DNA. Altogether some 600,000 clones are present, roughly 96% being singletons, with the ten largest covering 0.11%. Whole-study findings and limits: What naive subsets generally showed was a larger estimated richness than memory subsets showed.

The rearrangement joins TRBV28 to TRBJ1-1, with D unclear. The sequenced sample consisted of naive CD8+ T cells sorted from blood. This sequence originates from a woman aged 25 to 39 in good health. The CDR3 is CATQAWDTEAFF. The CDR3 nucleotides read TGTGCCACCCAAGCATGGGACACTGAAGCTTTCTTT.